This T cell receptor beta chain was recovered during a study of blood T cell repertoires in COVID-19 (dated by TCRdb to the early 2020s). Some background on the complete study: The collaborator samples originated in the United States, Italy and Spain and spanned the acute and convalescent phases of COVID-19. The prospective study material was composed of cDNA or gDNA derived from T cells, B-cell-depleted T cells, or PBMCs. Subjects who had been exposed to COVID-19, were actively infected with it, or had recovered from it provided the deeply sampled blood TCRbeta repertoires that made up the dataset. The repertoires were made available in a free public database intended to serve as a resource for research on the immune response to SARS-CoV-2. The samples were drawn from the first 160 participants of the ongoing ImmuneRACE study and from more than 1,000 subjects provided by 6 global collaborators. Nearly every sample came with metadata listing a de-identified subject ID, COVID-19 status, age in years and sex. HLA class I and class II types, where available, came from metadata supplied by the sample provider rather than from assay-based typing.

The study at large found these results: How much clinical and demographic metadata was included differed by source and by participant, and the metadata was provided uncurated.

TCRbeta CDR3 regions were amplified from genomic DNA by means of the immunoSEQ Assay, a bias-controlled multiplex PCR. Per the source publication's procedure: The number of nucleated cells in each sample was estimated from the amplification of reference gene primers within the assay. Sequence reads were collapsed and filtered to measure the absolute abundance of every unique TCRbeta CDR3 rearrangement. For each sample, productive Simpson clonality was calculated as the square root of Simpson's diversity index over productive rearrangements. TCRdb carries this immuneACCESS record with in-frame sequences only. Its versions omit some clonotypes, under half of them owing to an unresolved V gene in the studies checked, with the rest unexplained. V, J and clone size were drawn from that table, and D and trimming were deduced from the DNA. This sample holds approximately 50,000 clones; more than 85% were observed only once. Roughly 6% of the sample is taken by the ten largest.

Each collaborating institution followed its own protocols to collect whole blood in K2EDTA tubes. For TCRbeta analysis, collaborator samples were shipped as frozen whole blood, as isolated PBMCs, or as DNA extracted from either sample type. A word on this clone: Which antigen it targets is not known. Base-call qualities are not available, and no considerably larger clone is one nucleotide away.

The source material was peripheral blood. This clonotype originated in a man between 45 and 60 years old with active COVID-19.

The sequence in DNA is TGTGCCAGCAGCAACCTAACGGGACTAGTTCAAGAGACCCAGTACTTC. It is translated as CASSNLTGLVQETQYF. Recombination joined TRBV21-1 with TRBJ2-5; TRBD2 is taken as the D call from the table, unchecked against the DNA. TRBV21-1 is a known pseudogene. The cysteine opens and the phenylalanine closes a CDR3 of 16 amino acids. The entry retains the CDR3 DNA only, 48 bases that are in frame from base 1.